What follows are 11 T cell receptor beta chains derived from one specimen sequenced in a study of beta chain features in type 1 diabetes. Expressed TCRB transcripts were sequenced, since all the RNA that had been isolated was reverse transcribed. Using immunoSEQ multiplex PCR, the repertoire was profiled, and TCRdb retains in-frame clones only, with some absent. This sample carries 350,000 or so clones, about 20% of them seen once, and the ten largest clones take under 0.055%. Sequences were obtained from naive CD4+ T cells from blood. The receptors come from a woman between 18 and 30 years old in good health.

The chain employs TRBV11-2 and TRBJ2-2; the match to TRBD2 covers 8 bases. Looked up from germline, CDR1 is SGHAT and CDR2 is FQNNGV. V trimming: 0 bases; J trimming: 4 bases; junction bases outside the gene matches: 4. This CDR3 is 16 amino acids long. The CDR3 region is CASSLDEREPTGELFF. Here the CDR3 DNA reads TGTGCCAGCAGCTTAGATGAGCGGGAGCCCACCGGGGAGCTGTTTTTT.

The chain combines TRBV7-9 with TRBJ1-2, with D unresolved. V was clipped by 0 bases and J by 6 bases, with 5 bases between them. This CDR3 is built from 12 residues. Germline V gives CDR1 SEHNR, CDR2 FQNEAQ (reference sequence). The CDR3 reads CASSLARDGYTF. DNA for the CDR3: TGTGCCAGCAGCTTAGCGCGGGATGGCTACACCTTC. The full variable domain, with the rest looked up from reference TRBV7-9 and TRBJ1-2, is DTGVSQNPRHKITKRGQNVTFRCDPISEHNRLYWYRQTLGQGPEFLTYFQNEAQLEKSRLLSDRFSAERPKGSFSTLEIQRTEQGDSAMYLCASSLARDGYTFGSGTRLTVV.

The V gene is TRBV6-6, the J gene TRBJ2-6; 9 bases are a match to TRBD1. CDR1 and CDR2 from the germline V gene are MNHNY and SVGAGI (reference sequence). The CDR3 loop spans 15 amino acids. V lost 6 bases and J lost 4; bases outside the gene matches: 4. Written as DNA, the CDR3 is TGTGCCAGCAGGGGACAGGGAGCAGGGGCCAACGTCCTGACTTTC. Encoded protein: CASRGQGAGANVLTF.

This clone has only a few counts. Here the CDR3 reads CAWGGAEQFF. The CDR3 DNA follows: TGTGCCTGGGGGGGGGCTGAGCAGTTCTTC. The chain joins TRBV30 to TRBJ2-1; a weak D match, TRBD2 (7 bases). Trimming pared 5 bases from V and 9 bases from J, leaving 8 bases between. This CDR3 region has 10 residues. The germline V gene has CDR1 GTSNPN and CDR2 SVGIG (reference sequence).

This clone has a handful of counts. The V call is TRBV18, the J call TRBJ1-1; D perhaps matches TRBD1 (5 bases). This CDR3 spans 15 amino acids. V gave up 2 bases and J gave up 0 bases, with 10 bases separating them. Germline assignment: CDR1 KGHSH and CDR2 LQKENI. The DNA of the CDR3 is TGTGCCAGCTCACCAGGGGCAGCCATGAACACTGAAGCTTTCTTT. This sequence encodes CASSPGAAMNTEAFF.

This chain connects TRBV30 to TRBJ1-2; D uncertain. Germline CDR1 and CDR2: GTSNPN and SVGIG (reference sequence). The V end was cut by 7 bases, the J end by 5 bases, with 17 bases between. This CDR3 region has 13 residues. This chain's CDR3 is CASQQAGSYGYTF. DNA for the CDR3: TGTGCCTCGCAACAAGCGGGCTCGTATGGCTACACCTTC.

The chain is built from TRBV11-2 and TRBJ2-5; 10 bases line up with TRBD2. Losses at the gene ends were 5 bases for V and 2 bases for J; bases not matched to a gene: 17. Germline-derived CDR1 and CDR2 are SGHAT and FQNNGV. There are 19 residues in the CDR3. CDR3 amino acids: CASSPWGVLAGALQETQYF. CDR3 DNA: TGTGCCAGCAGCCCCTGGGGGGTGCTAGCGGGGGCCCTTCAAGAGACCCAGTACTTC.

This clone was seen more than once but under ten times. The rearrangement joins TRBV7-9 to TRBJ2-1; TRBD2 agrees at 8 bases. Germline V lookup: CDR1 SEHNR, CDR2 FQNEAQ (reference sequence). V gave up 0 bases and J gave up 6 bases; unmatched junction bases: 7. The CDR3 loop spans 16 amino acids. The CDR3 here is CASSLARVLAGNEQFF. The CDR3 nucleotides are TGTGCCAGCAGCTTAGCGCGGGTCCTAGCGGGCAATGAGCAGTTCTTC.

This clone was counted only a few times. In nucleotides, the CDR3 is TGTGCCAGTAGTATCACTAGCGGGAGGGCAAGTGAGCAGTTCTTC. It is translated as CASSITSGRASEQFF. The chain has TRBV19 and TRBJ2-1; the match to TRBD2 covers 13 bases. This CDR3 spans 15 amino acids. The V gene end was trimmed by 3 bases and the J gene end by 9 bases; junction bases not matched to a gene: 5. Germline V gives CDR1 LNHDA, CDR2 SQIVND (reference sequence).

Concerning this clone itself: This sample also contains other DNA sequences that code for the same CDR3. This chain uses TRBV5-1 with TRBJ2-5; 9 bases agree with TRBD2. V trimming: 0 bases; J trimming: 2 bases; junction bases outside the gene matches: 2. The V gene's germline CDR1 is SGHRS and CDR2 YFSETQ. The CDR3 has 15 residues. Here the CDR3 DNA reads TGCGCCAGCAGCTTGGGACTAGCGGCACAAGAGACCCAGTACTTC. Translated, it gives CASSLGLAAQETQYF.

This clone was seen only a few times. The chain carries TRBV7-2 and TRBJ1-1; D is undetermined. Germline V lookup: CDR1 SGHTA, CDR2 FQGNSA. This CDR3 is 13 amino acids long. V was shortened by 5 bases and J by 3 bases, with 10 bases between the two germline ends. CDR3 nucleotides: TGTGCCAGCAGCCCCCAGAGGGACACTGAAGCTTTCTTT. Residues: CASSPQRDTEAFF.